The 14 T cell receptor beta chains presented below share a single source sample, sequenced in a study of PD-1 blockade in classical Hodgkin lymphoma. Every one of the patients relapsed after autologous stem cell transplantation (brentuximab vedotin exposure was variable). Starting with thawed PBMCs, CD4+ T cells were purified by magnetic negative selection. The repertoire was sequenced with immunoSEQ multiplex PCR; TCRdb's copy has only in-frame clones and lacks some. This sample carries just under 30,000 clones, 65% to 90% of them seen once, and the ten largest clones take about 2.4%. The starting material was CD4+ T cells from blood, obtained at baseline. The source is a human donor with classical Hodgkin lymphoma.

The chain carries TRBV10-3 and TRBJ1-1; D is perhaps TRBD1 (6 bases). Trimming took 4 bases from V and 1 from J, leaving 10 bases between them. Germline CDR1 and CDR2: ENHRY and SYGVKD. The CDR3 consists of 14 residues. The CDR3 nucleotides read TGTGCCATCAGTGCCAGGACAGCGAACACTGAAGCTTTCTTT. Translating it yields CAISARTANTEAFF.

The chain combines TRBV15 with TRBJ2-1; D possibly uses TRBD1 or TRBD2 (5 bases each). Trimming left V 0 bases short and J 15 bases short, with 12 bases between. CDR3 length equals 12 residues. Germline V gene sequence: CDR1 LNHNV, CDR2 YYDKDF (reference sequence). CDR3 region: CATSREGTRGFF. In nucleotides, the CDR3 is TGTGCCACCAGCAGAGAAGGAACTAGGGGGTTCTTC. Full variable domain (remainder filled in from reference TRBV15 and TRBJ2-1): DAMVIQNPRYQVTQFGKPVTLSCSQTLNHNVMYWYQQKSSQAPKLLFHYYDKDFNNEADTPDNFQSRRPNTSFCFLDIRSPGLGDTAMYLCATSREGTRGFFGPGTRLTVL.

The chain links TRBV4-1 to TRBJ1-3; perhaps TRBD1 as D (5 bases). Germline CDR1 MGHRA, CDR2 YSYEKL. The CDR3 length is 18 residues. V was cut by 4 bases and J by 1 base, with 20 bases left in between. The CDR3 sequence is CASSPGSGGGLSGNTIYF. CDR3 nucleotide sequence: TGCGCCAGCAGCCCCGGGTCGGGGGGAGGACTGTCTGGAAACACCATATATTTT.

The CDR3, as DNA: TGTGCCAGCAGCCCCGACTCGGGGAGAATTTACGAGCAGTACTTC. Translation: CASSPDSGRIYEQYF. The V gene is TRBV7-2, the J gene TRBJ2-7, with D perhaps matching TRBD2 (5 bases). Germline assignment: CDR1 SGHTA and CDR2 FQGNSA. The CDR3 runs 15 residues. V was pared by 5 bases and J by 4 bases, with 18 bases between.

The V call is TRBV5-8, the J call TRBJ2-1, with 8 bases lining up with TRBD2. Germline lookup yields CDR1 SGHTS and CDR2 YDEGEE. V dropped 2 bases and J dropped 4; count of bases not matched to a gene: 5. This CDR3 has 15 residues. In nucleotides, the CDR3 is TGTGCCAGCAGCTTAGGTCTAGCGGGTTACAATGAGCAGTTCTTC. Translation gives CASSLGLAGYNEQFF.

The chain links TRBV13 to TRBJ1-2; D is undetermined. The germline gives CDR1 PRHDT, CDR2 FYEKMQ (reference sequence). The V end lost 6 bases, the J end lost 3 bases, and 26 bases lay between the germline ends. CDR3 size: 18 residues. The CDR3 loop is CASSHESEWNSEDYGYTF. CDR3 in DNA: TGTGCCAGCAGTCACGAATCTGAGTGGAACTCGGAGGACTATGGCTACACCTTC.

This CDR3 is CASSPSEEKLFF. The CDR3 bases are TGTGCCAGCTCACCGTCTGAGGAAAAACTGTTTTTT. The gene calls are TRBV18 and TRBJ1-4; D is uncertain. The CDR3 spans 12 residues. The germline CDR1 and CDR2 sequences are KGHSH and LQKENI. The V end was cut by 3 bases, the J end by 8 bases, with 7 bases between.

CDR3 amino acids: CASSPGLAEIYEQYF. In DNA, the CDR3 is TGTGCCAGCTCACCAGGACTAGCCGAAATCTACGAGCAGTACTTC. V usage is TRBV18 and J usage is TRBJ2-7; 8 bases are shared with TRBD2. Trimming removed 2 bases from V and 3 bases from J; junction bases left unmatched: 6. Per the germline V gene, CDR1 is KGHSH and CDR2 is LQKENI. The CDR3 consists of 15 residues.

This clone has a single count. This sequence joins TRBV7-9 and TRBJ1-5; 11 bases agree with TRBD1. The V gene's germline CDR1 is SEHNR and CDR2 FQNEAQ (reference sequence). V lost 4 bases and J lost 0; bases outside the gene matches: 5. The CDR3 totals 17 residues. CDR3 sequence: CASSSGTGGYSNQPQHF. The CDR3, as DNA: TGTGCCAGCAGCTCCGGGACAGGGGGGTATAGCAATCAGCCCCAGCATTTT.

The V call is TRBV11-3, the J call TRBJ1-2; D is possibly TRBD1 (5 bases). CDR3 length equals 17 residues. V lost 1 base and J lost 0, with 15 bases in between. CDR1 is SGHNT, CDR2 YENEEA, per germline. CDR3 DNA sequence: TGTGCCAGCAGCTTAGTATTTCCCTACAGGTCTAACTATGGCTACACCTTC. It translates to CASSLVFPYRSNYGYTF. The variable domain in full, with the rest retrieved from reference TRBV11-3 and TRBJ1-2, is EAGVVQSPRYKIIEKKQPVAFWCNPISGHNTLYWYLQNLGQGPELLIRYENEEAVDDSQLPKDRFSAERLKGVDSTLKIQPAELGDSAVYLCASSLVFPYRSNYGYTFGSGTRLTVV.

J is TRBJ1-4 and V is TRBV18; 8 nucleotides match TRBD1. Trimming removed 5 bases from V and 7 bases from J; junction bases left unmatched: 9. Germline CDR1 and CDR2: KGHSH and LQKENI. The CDR3 length is 15 residues. The chain's CDR3 is CASSSAGGPGEKLFF. Written as DNA, the CDR3 is TGTGCCAGCTCAAGCGCAGGGGGCCCCGGTGAAAAACTGTTTTTT.

This CDR3 reads CASSPGQTEKLFF. The CDR3 region has the DNA TGCGCCAGCAGCCCCGGACAGACTGAAAAACTGTTTTTT. V gene TRBV10-1 combines with J gene TRBJ1-4; possible D gene TRBD1, 6 bases. V lost 6 bases and J 7 bases, leaving 12 bases between the germline ends. This CDR3 spans 13 amino acids. From germline, CDR1 is WNHNN and CDR2 SYGVQD (reference sequence).

A few counts support this clone. The gene calls are TRBV18 and TRBJ2-7, with D perhaps given as TRBD1 or TRBD2 (5 bases each). There are 15 residues in the CDR3. Germline assignment: CDR1 KGHSH and CDR2 LQKENI. Trimming took 2 bases from V and 3 from J, leaving 14 bases between them. Here the CDR3 DNA reads TGTGCCAGCTCACCAGGGACGTTTCCCCGCTACGAGCAGTACTTC. Encoded protein: CASSPGTFPRYEQYF. The variable domain in full, with the rest retrieved from reference TRBV18 and TRBJ2-7, is NAGVMQNPRHLVRRRGQEARLRCSPMKGHSHVYWYRQLPEEGLKFMVYLQKENIIDESGMPKERFSAEFPKEGPSILRIQQVVRGDSAAYFCASSPGTFPRYEQYFGPGTRLTVT.

The chain links TRBV7-9 to TRBJ2-3; 9 bases match TRBD2. CDR3 size: 17 residues. The junction had 8 bases not matched to a gene; V was cut back by 3 bases and J by 1 base. Germline CDR1 and CDR2: SEHNR and FQNEAQ (reference sequence). Here the CDR3 DNA reads TGTGCCAGCAGCTTGGGAAGTAGCGGGAGCCGCACAGATACGCAGTATTTT. Its protein is CASSLGSSGSRTDTQYF.